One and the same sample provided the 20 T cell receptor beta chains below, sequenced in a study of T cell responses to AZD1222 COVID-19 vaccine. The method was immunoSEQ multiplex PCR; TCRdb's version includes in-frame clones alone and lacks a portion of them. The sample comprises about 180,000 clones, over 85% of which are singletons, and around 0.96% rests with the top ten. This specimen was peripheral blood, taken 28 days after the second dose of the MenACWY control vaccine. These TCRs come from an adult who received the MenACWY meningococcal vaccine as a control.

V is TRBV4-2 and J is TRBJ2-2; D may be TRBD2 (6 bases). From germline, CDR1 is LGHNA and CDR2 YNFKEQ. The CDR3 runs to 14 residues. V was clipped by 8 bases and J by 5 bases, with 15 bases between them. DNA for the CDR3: TGTGCCAGCCACCCCGGGACTTATACCGGGGAGCTGTTTTTT. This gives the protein CASHPGTYTGELFF.

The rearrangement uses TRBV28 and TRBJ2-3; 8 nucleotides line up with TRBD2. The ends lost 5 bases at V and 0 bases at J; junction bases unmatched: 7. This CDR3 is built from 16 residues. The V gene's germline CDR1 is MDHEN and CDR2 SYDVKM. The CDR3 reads CASSQPGLGSTDTQYF. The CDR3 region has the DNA TGTGCCAGCAGTCAGCCGGGACTAGGGAGCACAGATACGCAGTATTTT.

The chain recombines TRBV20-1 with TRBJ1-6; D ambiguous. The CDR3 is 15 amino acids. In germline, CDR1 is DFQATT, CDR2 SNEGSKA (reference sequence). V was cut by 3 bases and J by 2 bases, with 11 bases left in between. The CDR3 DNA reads TGCAGTGCTAGTAAGGTCAGCACCTATAATTCACCCCTCCACTTT. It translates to CSASKVSTYNSPLHF.

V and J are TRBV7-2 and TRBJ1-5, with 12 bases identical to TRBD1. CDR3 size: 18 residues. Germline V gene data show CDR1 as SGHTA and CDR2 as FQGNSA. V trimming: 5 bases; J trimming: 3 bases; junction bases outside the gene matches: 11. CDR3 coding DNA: TGTGCCAGCAGCCCCATGTCAGGGACAGGGGGCATCAATCAGCCCCAGCATTTT. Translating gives CASSPMSGTGGINQPQHF.

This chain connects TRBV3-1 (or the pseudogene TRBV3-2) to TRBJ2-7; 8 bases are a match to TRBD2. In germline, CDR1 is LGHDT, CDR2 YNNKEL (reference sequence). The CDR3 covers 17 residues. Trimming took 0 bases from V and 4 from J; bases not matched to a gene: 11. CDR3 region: CASSQERGGLGSYEQYF. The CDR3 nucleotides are TGTGCCAGCAGCCAAGAACGGGGGGGCCTGGGGAGTTACGAGCAGTACTTC.

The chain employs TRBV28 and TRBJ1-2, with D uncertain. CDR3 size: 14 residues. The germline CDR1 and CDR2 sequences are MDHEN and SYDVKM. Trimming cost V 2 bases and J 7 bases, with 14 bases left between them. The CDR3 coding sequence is TGTGCCAGCAGTTTAACTCAGCTTAAAGGTGGCTACACCTTC. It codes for CASSLTQLKGGYTF.

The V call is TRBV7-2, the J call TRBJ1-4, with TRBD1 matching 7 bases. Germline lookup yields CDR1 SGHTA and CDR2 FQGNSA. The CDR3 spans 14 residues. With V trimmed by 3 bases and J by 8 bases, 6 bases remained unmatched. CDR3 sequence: CASSFRQGDEKLFF. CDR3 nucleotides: TGTGCCAGCAGCTTTAGGCAGGGGGACGAAAAACTGTTTTTT.

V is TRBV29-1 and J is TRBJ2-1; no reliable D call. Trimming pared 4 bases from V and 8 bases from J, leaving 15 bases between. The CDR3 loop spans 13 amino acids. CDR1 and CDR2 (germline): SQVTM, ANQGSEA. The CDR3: CSVGRATGYEQFF. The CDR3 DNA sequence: TGCAGCGTTGGACGTGCCACGGGTTATGAGCAGTTCTTC.

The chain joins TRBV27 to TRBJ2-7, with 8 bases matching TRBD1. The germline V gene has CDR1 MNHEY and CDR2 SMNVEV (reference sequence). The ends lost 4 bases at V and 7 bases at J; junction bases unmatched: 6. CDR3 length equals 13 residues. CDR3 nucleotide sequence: TGTGCCAGCAGTTACGACAGGGGAAGAGAGCAGTACTTC. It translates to CASSYDRGREQYF.

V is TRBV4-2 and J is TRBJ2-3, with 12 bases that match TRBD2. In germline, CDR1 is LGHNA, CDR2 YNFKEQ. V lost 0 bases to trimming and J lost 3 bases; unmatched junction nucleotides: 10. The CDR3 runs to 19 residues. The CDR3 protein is CASSQDPASGGARTDTQYF. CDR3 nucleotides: TGTGCCAGCAGCCAAGATCCGGCTAGCGGGGGGGCCCGGACAGATACGCAGTATTTT.

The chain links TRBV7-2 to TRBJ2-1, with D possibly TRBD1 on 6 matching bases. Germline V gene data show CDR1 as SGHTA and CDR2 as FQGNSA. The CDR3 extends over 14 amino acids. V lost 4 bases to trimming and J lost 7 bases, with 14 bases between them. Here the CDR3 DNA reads TGTGCCAGCAGCTCCTCCTCAGGGGTAAATGAGCAGTTCTTC. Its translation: CASSSSSGVNEQFF. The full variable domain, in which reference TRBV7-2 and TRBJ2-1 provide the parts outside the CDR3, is GAGVSQSPSNKVTEKGKDVELRCDPISGHTALYWYRQSLGQGLEFLIYFQGNSAPDKSGLPSDRFSAERTGGSVSTLTIQRTQQEDSAVYLCASSSSSGVNEQFFGPGTRLTVL.

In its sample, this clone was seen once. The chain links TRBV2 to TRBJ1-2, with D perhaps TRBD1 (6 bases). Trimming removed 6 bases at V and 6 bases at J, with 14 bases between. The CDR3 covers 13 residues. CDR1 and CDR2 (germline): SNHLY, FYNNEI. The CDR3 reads CASRETGRDGYTF. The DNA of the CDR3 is TGTGCCAGCAGAGAGACAGGACGGGATGGCTACACCTTC.

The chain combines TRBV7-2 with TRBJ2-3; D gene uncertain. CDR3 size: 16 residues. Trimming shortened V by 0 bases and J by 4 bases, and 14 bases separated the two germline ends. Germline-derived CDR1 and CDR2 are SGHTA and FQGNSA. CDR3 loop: CASSLAAGIPADTQYF. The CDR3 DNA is TGTGCCAGCAGCTTAGCGGCCGGAATCCCGGCAGATACGCAGTATTTT.

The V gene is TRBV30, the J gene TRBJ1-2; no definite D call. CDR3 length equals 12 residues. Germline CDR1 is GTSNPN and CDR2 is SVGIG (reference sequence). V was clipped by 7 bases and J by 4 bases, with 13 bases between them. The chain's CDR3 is CAYETGSYGYTF. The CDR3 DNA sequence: TGTGCCTATGAAACGGGGAGCTATGGCTACACCTTC.

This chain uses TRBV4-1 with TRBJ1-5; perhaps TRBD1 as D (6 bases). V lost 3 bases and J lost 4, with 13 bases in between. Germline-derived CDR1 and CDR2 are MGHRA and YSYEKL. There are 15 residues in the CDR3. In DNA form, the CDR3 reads TGCGCCAGCAGCCAGCAGGGGCTGGGAAATCAGCCCCAGCATTTT. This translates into CASSQQGLGNQPQHF.

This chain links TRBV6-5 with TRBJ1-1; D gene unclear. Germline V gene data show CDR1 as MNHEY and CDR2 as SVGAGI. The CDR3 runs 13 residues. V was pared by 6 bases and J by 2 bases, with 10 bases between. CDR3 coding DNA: TGTGCCAGCAGCGCCGTAGCCAACACTGAAGCTTTCTTT. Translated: CASSAVANTEAFF.

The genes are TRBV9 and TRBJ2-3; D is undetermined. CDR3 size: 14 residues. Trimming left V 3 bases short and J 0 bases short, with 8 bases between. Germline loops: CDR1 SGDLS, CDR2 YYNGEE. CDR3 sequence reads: CASSAQLSTDTQYF. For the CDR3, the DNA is TGTGCCAGCAGCGCCCAGCTGAGCACAGATACGCAGTATTTT.

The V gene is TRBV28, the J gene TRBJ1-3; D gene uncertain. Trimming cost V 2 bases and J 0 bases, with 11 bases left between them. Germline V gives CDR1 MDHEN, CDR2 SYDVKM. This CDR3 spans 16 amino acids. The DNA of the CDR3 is TGTGCCAGCAGTTTACCCGTAGGGTCCTCTGGAAACACCATATATTTT. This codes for CASSLPVGSSGNTIYF.

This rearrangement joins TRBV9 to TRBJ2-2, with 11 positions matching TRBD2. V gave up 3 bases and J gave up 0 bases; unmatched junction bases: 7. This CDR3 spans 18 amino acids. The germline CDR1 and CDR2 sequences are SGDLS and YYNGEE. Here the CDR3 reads CASSGPGLAASNTGELFF. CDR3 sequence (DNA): TGTGCCAGCAGCGGACCGGGACTAGCGGCGTCGAACACCGGGGAGCTGTTTTTT.

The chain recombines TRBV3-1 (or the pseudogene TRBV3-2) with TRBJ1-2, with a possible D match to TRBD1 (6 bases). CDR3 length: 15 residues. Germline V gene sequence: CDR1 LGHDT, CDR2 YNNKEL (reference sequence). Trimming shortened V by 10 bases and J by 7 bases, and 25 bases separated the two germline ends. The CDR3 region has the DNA TGTGCCACCAGAGTACAGGGAGAGAGGGGGGGTGGCTACACCTTC. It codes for CATRVQGERGGGYTF.